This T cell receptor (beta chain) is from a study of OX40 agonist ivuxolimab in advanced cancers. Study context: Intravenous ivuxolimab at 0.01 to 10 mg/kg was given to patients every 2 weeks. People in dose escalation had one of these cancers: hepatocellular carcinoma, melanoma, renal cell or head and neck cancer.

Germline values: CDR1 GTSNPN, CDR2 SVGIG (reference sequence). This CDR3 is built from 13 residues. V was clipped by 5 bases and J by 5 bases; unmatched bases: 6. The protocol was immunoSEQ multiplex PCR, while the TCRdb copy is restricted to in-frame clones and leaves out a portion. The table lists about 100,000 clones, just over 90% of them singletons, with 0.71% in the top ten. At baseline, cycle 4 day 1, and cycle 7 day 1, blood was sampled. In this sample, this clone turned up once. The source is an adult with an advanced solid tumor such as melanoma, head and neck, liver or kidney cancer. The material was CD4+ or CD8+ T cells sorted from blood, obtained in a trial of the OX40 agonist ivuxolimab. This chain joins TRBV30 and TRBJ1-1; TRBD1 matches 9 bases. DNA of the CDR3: TGTGCCTGGGTCGGACAGGGGTGGACTGAAGCTTTCTTT. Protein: CAWVGQGWTEAFF. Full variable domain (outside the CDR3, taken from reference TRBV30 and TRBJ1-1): SQTIHQWPATLVQPVGSPLSLECTVEGTSNPNLYWYRQAAGRGLQLLFYSVGIGQISSEVPQNLSASRPQDRQFILSSKKLLLSDSGFYLCAWVGQGWTEAFFGQGTRLTVV.